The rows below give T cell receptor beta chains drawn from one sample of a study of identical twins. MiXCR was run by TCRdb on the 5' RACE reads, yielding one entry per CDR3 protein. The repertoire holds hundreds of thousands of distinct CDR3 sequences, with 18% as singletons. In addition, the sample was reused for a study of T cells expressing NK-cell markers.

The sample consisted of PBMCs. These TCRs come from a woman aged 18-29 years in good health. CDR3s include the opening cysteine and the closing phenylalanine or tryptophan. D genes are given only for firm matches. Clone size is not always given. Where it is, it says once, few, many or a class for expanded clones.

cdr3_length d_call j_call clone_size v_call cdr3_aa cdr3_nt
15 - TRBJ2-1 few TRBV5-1 CASSLVAESYNEQFF TGCGCCAGCAGCCTGGTGGCCGAATCCTACAATGAGCAGTTCTTC
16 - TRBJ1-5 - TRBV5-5 CASSPTGTMSNQPQHF TGTGCCAGCAGTCCCACCGGGACAATGAGCAATCAGCCCCAGCATTTT
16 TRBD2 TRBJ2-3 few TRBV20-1 CSASSASGTITDTQYF TGCAGTGCTAGTTCGGCTAGCGGTACAATCACAGATACGCAGTATTTT
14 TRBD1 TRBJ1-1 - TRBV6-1 CASRPEQGNSEAFF TGTGCCAGCAGACCAGAACAGGGGAATTCTGAAGCTTTCTTT
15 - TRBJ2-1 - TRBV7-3 CASSRTLGPRVEQFF TGTGCCAGCAGCCGTACTTTAGGACCGCGTGTGGAGCAGTTCTTC
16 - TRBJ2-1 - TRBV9 CASSPSPGGSGDEQFF TGTGCCAGCAGCCCCAGCCCGGGGGGCTCTGGCGATGAGCAGTTCTTC
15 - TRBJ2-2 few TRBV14 CASSQVGGAPGELFF TGTGCCAGCAGCCAAGTTGGAGGGGCGCCCGGGGAGCTGTTTTTT
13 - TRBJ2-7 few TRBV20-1 CSARLILSYEQYF TGCAGTGCTAGGCTAATCCTCTCCTACGAGCAGTACTTC
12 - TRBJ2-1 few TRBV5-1 CASSSTGPRTFF TGCGCCAGCAGCTCAACTGGCCCGAGAACGTTCTTC
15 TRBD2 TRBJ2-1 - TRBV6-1 CASRLSGRVQGEQFF TGTGCCAGCAGACTTAGCGGGAGGGTCCAGGGTGAGCAGTTCTTC
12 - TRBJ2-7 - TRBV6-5 CASSFDSRAQYF TGTGCCAGCAGTTTTGACTCCAGAGCGCAGTACTTC
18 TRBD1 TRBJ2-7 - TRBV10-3 CAISESGAGTGVLYEQYF TGTGCCATCAGTGAGTCGGGAGCCGGGACAGGGGTTCTATACGAGCAGTACTTC
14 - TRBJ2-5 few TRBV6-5 CASSYETNQRTQYF TGTGCCAGCAGTTATGAGACTAACCAACGGACCCAGTACTTC
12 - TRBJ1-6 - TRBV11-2 CATRGGFTPLHF TGTGCCACACGAGGGGGGTTCACACCCCTCCACTTT
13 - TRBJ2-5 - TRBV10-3 CAISDGEVETQYF TGTGCCATCAGTGATGGGGAGGTTGAGACCCAGTACTTC
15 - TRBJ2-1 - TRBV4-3 CASSQDGRARDEQFF TGCGCCAGCAGCCAAGACGGAAGGGCGAGGGATGAGCAGTTCTTC
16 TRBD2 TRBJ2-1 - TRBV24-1 CATSGQTSGANNEQFF TGTGCCACCAGTGGCCAGACTAGCGGGGCAAACAATGAGCAGTTCTTC
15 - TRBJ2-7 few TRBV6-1 CASSELGETSYEQYF TGTGCCAGCAGTGAACTAGGGGAGACCTCCTACGAGCAGTACTTC
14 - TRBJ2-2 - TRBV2 CASRGPIDTGELFF TGTGCCAGCAGAGGGCCGATTGACACCGGGGAGCTGTTTTTT
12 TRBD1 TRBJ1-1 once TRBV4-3 CASSDRETEAFF TGCGCCAGCAGCGACAGGGAGACTGAAGCTTTCTTT
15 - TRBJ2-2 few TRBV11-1 CASNNGGPNTGELFF TGTGCCAGCAATAACGGGGGCCCTAACACCGGGGAGCTGTTTTTT
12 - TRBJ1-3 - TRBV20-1 CSASQLLDTIYF TGCAGTGCTAGCCAGTTATTGGACACCATATATTTT
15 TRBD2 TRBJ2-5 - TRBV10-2 CASSTGGRRSETQYF TGCGCCAGCAGTACGGGCGGGAGGCGTTCGGAGACCCAGTACTTC
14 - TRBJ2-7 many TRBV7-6 CASSLSVQTPEQYF TGTGCCAGCAGCTTATCAGTTCAGACCCCCGAGCAGTACTTC
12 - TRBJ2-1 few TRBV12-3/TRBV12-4 CASSLAGTGQFF TGTGCCAGCAGTTTAGCCGGGACTGGGCAGTTCTTC
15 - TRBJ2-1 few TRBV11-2 CASSSSSVRYNEQFF TGTGCCAGCAGCTCTTCCAGTGTCCGCTACAATGAGCAGTTCTTC
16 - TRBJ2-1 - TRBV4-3 CASSPGLAVTYNEQFF TGCGCCAGCAGCCCTGGACTTGCGGTTACCTACAATGAGCAGTTCTTC
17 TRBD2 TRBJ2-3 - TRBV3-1 CASSQELAGAATDTQYF TGTGCCAGCAGCCAAGAGTTAGCGGGGGCCGCCACAGATACGCAGTATTTT
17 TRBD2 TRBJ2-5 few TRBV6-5 CASSYGAGLPYQETQYF TGTGCCAGCAGTTACGGAGCGGGACTACCATACCAAGAGACCCAGTACTTC
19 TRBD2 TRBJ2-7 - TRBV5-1 CASSRAFLAGGASSYEQYF TGCGCCAGCAGCCGAGCCTTCCTAGCGGGGGGCGCTAGCTCCTACGAGCAGTACTTC
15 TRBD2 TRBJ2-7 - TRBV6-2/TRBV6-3 CASSGPGRATYEQYF TGTGCCAGCAGTGGCCCCGGGAGGGCCACCTACGAGCAGTACTTC
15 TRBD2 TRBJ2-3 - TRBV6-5 CASSYLAGGSDTQYF TGTGCCAGCAGTTACTTAGCGGGAGGTTCGGATACGCAGTATTTT
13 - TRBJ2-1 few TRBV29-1 CSVDPSVVNEQFF TGCAGCGTTGACCCTTCCGTGGTGAATGAGCAGTTCTTC
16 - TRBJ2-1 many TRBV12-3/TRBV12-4 CASSVASGTLHNEQFF TGTGCCAGCAGTGTTGCTTCCGGGACCCTGCACAATGAGCAGTTCTTC
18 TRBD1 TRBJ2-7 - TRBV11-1 CASSLAKTAGTGFYEQYF TGTGCCAGCAGCTTAGCTAAAACAGCCGGGACAGGGTTCTACGAGCAGTACTTC
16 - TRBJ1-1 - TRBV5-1 CASSPGHLAANTEAFF TGCGCCAGCAGCCCTGGACACCTCGCCGCGAACACTGAAGCTTTCTTT
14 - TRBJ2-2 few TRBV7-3 CASSSTSNTGELFF TGTGCCAGCAGCTCCACTAGTAACACCGGGGAGCTGTTTTTT
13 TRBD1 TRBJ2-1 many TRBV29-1 CSARDRGDNEQFF TGCAGCGCCCGGGACAGGGGAGACAATGAGCAGTTCTTC
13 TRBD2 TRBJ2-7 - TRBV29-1 CSVNTGLVGEQYF TGCAGCGTTAATACGGGACTAGTAGGCGAGCAGTACTTC
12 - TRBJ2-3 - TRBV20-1 CSASDPTDTQYF TGCAGTGCTTCAGACCCCACAGATACGCAGTATTTT
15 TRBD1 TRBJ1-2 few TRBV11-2 CAVEDWTGTLYGYTF TGTGCTGTAGAGGACTGGACAGGGACACTCTATGGCTACACCTTC
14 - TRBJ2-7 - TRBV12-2 CASRNSGGSYEQYF TGTGCAAGTCGCAATAGCGGGGGCTCCTACGAGCAGTACTTC
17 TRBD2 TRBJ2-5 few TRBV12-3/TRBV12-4 CASSLGLAGGAQETQYF TGTGCCAGCAGTTTGGGACTAGCGGGGGGGGCTCAAGAGACCCAGTACTTC
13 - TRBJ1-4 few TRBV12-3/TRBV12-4 CASSSDGRRWLFF TGTGCCAGCAGCTCGGACGGGCGGAGGTGGCTGTTTTTT
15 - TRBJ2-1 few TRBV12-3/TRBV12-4 CASSPLGRLLGEQFF TGTGCCAGCAGCCCCTTAGGACGCCTGTTGGGCGAGCAGTTCTTC
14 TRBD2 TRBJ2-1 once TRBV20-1 CSAGLAGVNHEQFF TGCAGTGCTGGATTAGCGGGAGTGAACCATGAGCAGTTCTTC
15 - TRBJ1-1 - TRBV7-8 CASSLYVGESTEAFF TGTGCCAGCAGCTTATACGTCGGGGAGAGCACTGAAGCTTTCTTT
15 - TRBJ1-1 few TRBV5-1 CASSLLRGTNTEAFF TGCGCCAGCAGCTTGTTACGGGGCACGAACACTGAAGCTTTCTTT
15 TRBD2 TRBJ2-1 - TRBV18 CASSLYGTSDNEQFF TGTGCCAGCTCACTATACGGAACTAGCGACAATGAGCAGTTCTTC
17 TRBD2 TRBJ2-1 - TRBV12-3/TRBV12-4 CASSSSGGAGSYNEQFF TGTGCCAGCAGTTCCAGCGGGGGGGCTGGGTCCTACAATGAGCAGTTCTTC
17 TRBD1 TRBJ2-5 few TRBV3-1 CASSQVGQDRDQETQYF TGTGCCAGCAGCCAAGTAGGTCAGGACAGGGACCAAGAGACCCAGTACTTC
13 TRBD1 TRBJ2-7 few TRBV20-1 CSATQGNYYEQYF TGCAGTGCTACACAGGGGAATTACTACGAGCAGTACTTC
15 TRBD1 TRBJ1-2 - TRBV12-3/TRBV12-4 CASSWTGPGNYGYTF TGTGCCAGCAGTTGGACAGGGCCAGGAAACTATGGCTACACCTTC